This TCR beta chain was observed in a study of T cell responses to AZD1222 COVID-19 vaccine. Assay used: immunoSEQ multiplex PCR; TCRdb lists only in-frame clones, some missing. The table shows more than 100,000 clones, with around 90% occurring only once. This CDR3 region has 13 residues. Per the germline V gene, CDR1 is LNHDA and CDR2 is SQIVND (reference sequence). V was shortened by 4 bases and J by 0 bases, with 4 bases between the two germline ends. Sequenced material: peripheral blood, taken on day 0 of AZD1222 vaccination. This chain connects TRBV19 to TRBJ1-3; D uncertain. The sequence was obtained from an adult in good health. The CDR3 DNA follows: TGTGCCAGTAGTAAAACCTCTGGAAACACCATATATTTT. Protein sequence: CASSKTSGNTIYF.